The TCR beta chain under discussion was sequenced for a study of blood T cell repertoires in COVID-19. As for the study in general: Samples taken during acute and convalescent COVID-19 were collected in the United States, Italy and Spain. Sources were T cells, B-cell-depleted T cells, or PBMCs; the material itself was cDNA or gDNA.

Germline lookup yields CDR1 LNHDA and CDR2 SQIVND (reference sequence). The CDR3 is made up of 12 amino acids. With 5 bases removed from V and 5 bases from J, the gap between germline ends came to 6 bases. How the authors handled the data: Amplification of reference gene primers was used by the study to estimate nucleated cell counts. Profiling relied on immunoSEQ multiplex PCR, and the TCRdb table lists in-frame clones only, not all of them. The V and J calls and clone size are taken from that table; D and trimming were inferred from the DNA. Of a few hundred thousand clones listed, 86% were seen once; the top ten hold 1.6%.

The source is a woman in her forties or fifties with acute or convalescent COVID-19. Material: peripheral blood. The chain recombines TRBV19 with TRBJ1-4; no definite D call. The CDR3 loop reads CASSPRNEKLFF. As DNA, the CDR3 is TGTGCCAGTAGTCCGAGGAATGAAAAACTGTTTTTT.